The next 2 T cell receptor beta chains were all read from a single sample in a study of blood T cells in healthy people across ages. Then a second PCR, running about 6 to 12 cycles, was carried out with a sample-barcoded 5' primer and a J-beta primer mix. One entry per CDR3 protein results from TCRdb running MiXCR on the 5' RACE reads. The sample contains about 1 million distinct CDR3 sequences, around 27% of which appear only once. These same records also appear under a second study, on T cells of mothers and their children.

Sequenced sample: blood. These receptors all stem from a girl aged 2 to 10 in good health.

This clonotype was seen a handful of times. V is TRBV28 and J is TRBJ2-1; 10 positions agree with TRBD2. Germline V gives CDR1 MDHEN, CDR2 SYDVKM. The CDR3 is made up of 15 amino acids. The ends lost 3 bases at V and 4 bases at J; junction bases unmatched: 3. This chain's CDR3 is CASSLLAGEYNEQFF. CDR3 coding DNA: TGTGCCAGCAGTTTGCTAGCGGGAGAATACAATGAGCAGTTCTTC.

This clonotype has more than one count but fewer than ten. The chain couples TRBV5-1 to TRBJ2-1; 7 bases map to TRBD2. The ends lost 7 bases at V and 2 bases at J; junction bases unmatched: 3. CDR1 and CDR2 from the germline V gene are SGHRS and YFSETQ. The CDR3 contains 13 residues. CDR3 nucleotide sequence: TGCGCCAGCGGGAGGGCCCCCTACAATGAGCAGTTCTTC. Protein sequence: CASGRAPYNEQFF.